The T cell receptor beta chain described here comes from a study of vaccination effects on CD4 cells after COVID-19. Whole-study findings and limits: The study dataset contains few convalescent patients and includes no early post-infection timepoints. Both infection-induced and vaccine-induced clones contracted markedly at late post-vaccination timepoints.

Losses at the gene ends were 2 bases for V and 2 bases for J; bases not matched to a gene: 2. The CDR3 length is 14 residues. CDR1 and CDR2 from the germline V gene are GTSNPN and SVGIG (reference sequence). The data were produced by immunoSEQ multiplex PCR, yet TCRdb's version contains in-frame clones alone and is incomplete. The table includes 45,000 to 60,000 clones, 76% detected once. Researchers isolated CD4+ T cells once roughly ten days of culture had elapsed. Confirmation by PCR established that the person had SARS-CoV-2 infection between March and December 2020. Days 3 and 7 were when half the medium was replaced with IL-2 medium. This clone was observed a handful of times. As yet, its antigen is unknown.

The sequencing used CD4+ T cells from PBMCs cultured without peptide, collected before COVID-19 vaccination. The chain employs TRBV30 and TRBJ2-1, with 8 bases aligning to TRBD2. This clonotype was sampled from a human donor who had a prior SARS-CoV-2 infection. The CDR3 region is CAWSSGRAYNEQFF. Here the CDR3 DNA reads TGTGCCTGGAGTTCCGGGAGGGCCTACAATGAGCAGTTCTTC.